These 14 T cell receptor beta chains share one sample of origin, sequenced in a study of response to subunit inactivated influenza vaccine. MiXCR, run by TCRdb on the RT-PCR reads, gives a single entry per CDR3 protein. There are 500,000 to 600,000 distinct CDR3 sequences in the sample; about 15% occur only once, and 2.5% to 3.5% lies in the top ten. The sample consisted of CD4+ T cells sorted from PBMCs, taken around 2 years after vaccination. The receptors come from a man aged 50-75 years who received an inactivated influenza vaccine.

This clonotype was detected only a few times. The chain joins TRBV3-1 to TRBJ2-1; 12 bases agree with TRBD2. Germline assignment: CDR1 LGHDT and CDR2 YNNKEL (reference sequence). The junction had 4 bases not matched to a gene; V was cut back by 6 bases and J by 7 bases. The CDR3 extends over 14 amino acids. The CDR3: CASRTSGSWNEQFF. The CDR3 DNA is TGTGCCAGCAGGACTAGCGGGAGTTGGAATGAGCAGTTCTTC.

V gene TRBV5-1 combines with J gene TRBJ2-7, with 8 bases fitting TRBD2. The CDR3 extends over 13 amino acids. The V segment lost 7 bases and the J segment 2 bases; nucleotides outside the gene matches: 5. CDR1 and CDR2 from the germline V gene are SGHRS and YFSETQ. The chain's CDR3 is CASAVSGTYEQYF. As DNA, the CDR3 is TGCGCCAGCGCGGTTAGCGGGACCTACGAGCAGTACTTC.

In its sample, this clonotype was seen a few times. The rearrangement joins TRBV2 to TRBJ2-3, with D unresolved. There are 15 residues in the CDR3. Germline CDR1 SNHLY, CDR2 FYNNEI. The V end was cut by 6 bases, the J end by 4 bases, with 17 bases between. CDR3 amino acids: CASRPALSSADTQYF. DNA of the CDR3: TGTGCCAGCAGACCAGCCCTGTCGTCCGCAGATACGCAGTATTTT.

This clonotype came up many times. The chain has TRBV20-1 and TRBJ2-7; D is possibly TRBD2 (6 bases). The germline gives CDR1 DFQATT, CDR2 SNEGSKA (reference sequence). Trimming removed 0 bases at V and 4 bases at J, with 13 bases between. The CDR3 consists of 14 residues. DNA for the CDR3: TGCAGTGCTAGAGAGCCGGGAGTGAGTTACGAGCAGTACTTC. Encoded protein: CSAREPGVSYEQYF.

The genes are TRBV10-3 and TRBJ2-1; TRBD1 might be the D (5 bases). CDR1 is ENHRY, CDR2 SYGVKD, per germline. Trimming cost V 7 bases and J 5 bases, with 15 bases left between them. The CDR3 consists of 14 residues. CDR3 in amino acids: CAINSGLVHNEQFF. The CDR3 DNA reads as TGTGCCATCAATTCAGGGTTGGTTCACAATGAGCAGTTCTTC.

This rearrangement joins TRBV20-1 to TRBJ2-7, with TRBD1 identical over 8 bases. CDR1 DFQATT and CDR2 SNEGSKA come from the germline V gene (reference sequence). Trimming at V came to 8 bases and at J to 6 bases, leaving 15 bases not matched to a gene. The CDR3 consists of 14 residues. CDR3 protein: CSSYPAQGVGEQYF. CDR3 DNA: TGCAGTTCCTACCCGGCACAGGGGGTTGGCGAGCAGTACTTC.

This chain joins TRBV7-2 and TRBJ1-1; D ambiguous. The CDR3 consists of 14 residues. Trimming cost V 3 bases and J 5 bases, with 13 bases left between them. Germline assignment: CDR1 SGHTA and CDR2 FQGNSA. CDR3 sequence reads: CASSLMVARTEAFF. DNA for the CDR3: TGTGCCAGCAGCTTGATGGTGGCTCGGACTGAAGCTTTCTTT. Together with reference TRBV7-2 and TRBJ1-1, the CDR3 gives the full variable domain: GAGVSQSPSNKVTEKGKDVELRCDPISGHTALYWYRQSLGQGLEFLIYFQGNSAPDKSGLPSDRFSAERTGGSVSTLTIQRTQQEDSAVYLCASSLMVARTEAFFGQGTRLTVV.

The chain links TRBV6-1 to TRBJ1-2; D not resolved. V lost 9 bases and J 0 bases, leaving 17 bases between the germline ends. Germline values: CDR1 MNHNS, CDR2 SASEGT. This CDR3 is built from 15 residues. CDR3 protein: CASGRRRATNYGYTF. CDR3 in DNA: TGTGCCAGTGGCAGAAGACGGGCAACTAACTATGGCTACACCTTC.

This clonotype turned up a few times. V usage is TRBV4-3 and J usage is TRBJ2-7; D is tentatively TRBD1 or TRBD2 (5 bases each). Germline V gene data show CDR1 as LGHNA and CDR2 as YSLEER. This CDR3 spans 13 amino acids. Between the trimmed V and J ends, which lost 0 bases and 6 bases, there was a span of 9 bases. The DNA of the CDR3 is TGCGCCAGCAGCCAAGATTCTGGGGGCGAGCAGTACTTC. Its protein is CASSQDSGGEQYF.

The chain employs TRBV5-6 and TRBJ2-5; 10 positions agree with TRBD2. The germline V gene encodes CDR1 SGHDT and CDR2 YYEEEE. This CDR3 has 14 residues. The V gene end was trimmed by 4 bases and the J gene end by 5 bases; junction bases not matched to a gene: 5. In nucleotides, the CDR3 is TGTGCCAGCAGCCAGGGACTAGCGCGGGAGACCCAGTACTTC. As protein: CASSQGLARETQYF.

This clonotype was picked up many times. The chain carries TRBV18 and TRBJ1-3; the D is unclear. Germline V lookup: CDR1 KGHSH, CDR2 LQKENI. Trimming stripped 2 bases from V and 0 bases from J, with 8 bases between. This CDR3 is 15 amino acids long. CDR3 in DNA: TGTGCCAGCTCACCATCCTCATCCTCTGGAAACACCATATATTTT. This translates into CASSPSSSSGNTIYF.

This clonotype was counted only a few times. The J gene is TRBJ2-5, the V gene TRBV20-1; a weak D match, TRBD1 (6 bases). From germline, CDR1 is DFQATT and CDR2 SNEGSKA (reference sequence). The V end lost 2 bases, the J end lost 2 bases, and 12 bases lay between the germline ends. This CDR3 contains 14 residues. CDR3 residues: CSARIGQTQETQYF. The CDR3 nucleotides are TGCAGTGCTAGAATAGGACAGACTCAAGAGACCCAGTACTTC.

The sample holds many counts of this clonotype. The chain links TRBV5-4 to TRBJ2-3, with 8 positions matching TRBD2. The V gene's germline CDR1 is SGHNT and CDR2 YYREEE (reference sequence). This CDR3 comprises 16 residues. The V segment lost 4 bases and the J segment 0 bases; nucleotides outside the gene matches: 7. The CDR3 loop reads CASSPIAGPSTDTQYF. The CDR3 DNA reads as TGTGCCAGCAGCCCAATAGCGGGACCTAGCACAGATACGCAGTATTTT.

This clonotype has more than one count but fewer than ten. The chain recombines TRBV20-1 with TRBJ2-2, with 12 bases aligning to TRBD2. V gave up 2 bases and J gave up 6 bases; unmatched junction bases: 1. Germline CDR1 and CDR2: DFQATT and SNEGSKA (reference sequence). The CDR3 length is 14 residues. The CDR3 loop reads CSARSSGGAGELFF. DNA for the CDR3: TGCAGTGCTAGATCTAGCGGGGGGGCCGGGGAGCTGTTTTTT.